A selection of T cell receptor beta chains follows, all from one sample in a study of blood T cell repertoires in COVID-19. The protocol was immunoSEQ multiplex PCR, while the TCRdb copy is restricted to in-frame clones and leaves out a portion. The sample holds 150,000 to 200,000 clones, over 75% seen once. Sequencing was done on a sample of peripheral blood. The receptors were sampled from a man aged 55 to 70 with acute or convalescent COVID-19. Each CDR3 is given with its conserved first and last residue. The D gene is left open where the match is weak. The size of a clone is reported for some rows only, either as once, few or many, or as a class for expanded clones.

v_call,d_call,j_call,cdr3_length,clone_size,cdr3_nt,cdr3_aa
TRBV19,.,TRBJ2-7,13,.,TGTGCCAGTAGACGTGGGAGCTCCTACGAGCAGTACTTC,CASRRGSSYEQYF
TRBV15,.,TRBJ2-5,14,once,TGTGCCACCAGCAGAGGGGGGGTCCAAGAGACCCAGTACTTC,CATSRGGVQETQYF
TRBV4-2,TRBD2,TRBJ2-4,19,.,TGTGCCAGCAGCCAACCCGTGGAGAGCGGGAGGGCCGACAAAAACATTCAGTACTTC,CASSQPVESGRADKNIQYF
TRBV7-3,TRBD1,TRBJ2-7,15,.,TGTGCCAGCAGTACCGCCGGGACAGAGTTCTACGAGCAGTACTTC,CASSTAGTEFYEQYF
TRBV7-2,TRBD2,TRBJ2-7,14,once,TGTGCCAGCAGCTTAACTAGCGGATCCTACGAGCAGTACTTC,CASSLTSGSYEQYF
TRBV2,TRBD1,TRBJ1-2,14,once,TGTGCCAGCAGTGAGCAGGGCAGGGGGTACGGCTACACCTTC,CASSEQGRGYGYTF
TRBV30,.,TRBJ1-1,11,.,TGTGCCTGGAACCAGGGCGCTGAAGCTTTCTTT,CAWNQGAEAFF
TRBV5-4,.,TRBJ2-2,13,.,TGTGCCAGCAGCGCGCAGGGAGGCGGGGAGCTGTTTTTT,CASSAQGGGELFF
TRBV11-3,TRBD2,TRBJ2-7,17,.,TGTGCCAGCAGCTTAGTCGGTAGGCGGGAGAGCTCCTACGAGCAGTACTTC,CASSLVGRRESSYEQYF
TRBV7-8,TRBD1,TRBJ2-7,14,.,TGTGCCAGCAGCCCTACCGGGACAGGAGGAGGGCAGTACTTC,CASSPTGTGGGQYF
TRBV5-1,.,TRBJ2-5,15,.,TGCGCCAGCAGCTTGTCGCAGGGGCCGGTTGAGACCCAGTACTTC,CASSLSQGPVETQYF
TRBV27,TRBD2,TRBJ2-1,20,.,TGTGCCAGCAGTTTGTGGGGGCTAGGCACTAGCGGGAGGGCAGGGAATGAGCAGTTCTTC,CASSLWGLGTSGRAGNEQFF
TRBV3-1/TRBV3-2,.,TRBJ1-3,15,once,TGTGCCAGCAGCCTCCTGGCGGGATCTGGAAACACCATATATTTT,CASSLLAGSGNTIYF
TRBV18,TRBD1,TRBJ2-2,16,.,TGTGCCAGCTCACCGTTTAGGACAGGGGTCACCGGGGAGCTGTTTTTT,CASSPFRTGVTGELFF
TRBV5-1,.,TRBJ2-5,11,.,TGCGCCAGCAGTCAACGGGAGACCCAGTACTTC,CASSQRETQYF
TRBV27,TRBD2,TRBJ2-1,14,.,TGTGCCAGCACCCGAGGGGAGGGACGTAATGAGCAGTTCTTC,CASTRGEGRNEQFF
TRBV6-5,TRBD1,TRBJ1-5,14,.,TGTGCCAGCAGTCGACAGGGGGCCAATCAGCCCCAGCATTTT,CASSRQGANQPQHF
TRBV12-3/TRBV12-4,.,TRBJ1-2,13,.,TGTGCCAGCAGTTTACAGGGTGGCTATGGCTACACCTTC,CASSLQGGYGYTF
TRBV5-1,TRBD1,TRBJ2-5,15,once,TGCGCCAGCAGCCTGACAGGGGGCTACCAAGAGACCCAGTACTTC,CASSLTGGYQETQYF
TRBV11-2,.,TRBJ1-2,13,.,TGTGCCAGCAGCTTTACAGGGATAGATGGCTACACCTTC,CASSFTGIDGYTF
TRBV5-6,.,TRBJ2-5,15,.,TGTGCCAGCAGCTTGGTTCCGGGTCCGGGAGAGACCCAGTACTTC,CASSLVPGPGETQYF
TRBV7-2,TRBD2,TRBJ2-7,18,.,TGTGCCAGCAGCTTAGGGGTGGCTAGCGGGACGGTGGCCTACGAGCAGTACTTC,CASSLGVASGTVAYEQYF
TRBV7-2,TRBD1,TRBJ2-7,15,.,TGTGCCAGCAGCCCCCGGGACAGGGGGCCCTACGAGCAGTACTTC,CASSPRDRGPYEQYF
TRBV7-2,TRBD1,TRBJ2-6,16,many,TGTGCCAGCAAGGGACAGGGGGCTCATGGGGCCAACGTCCTGACTTTC,CASKGQGAHGANVLTF
TRBV15,.,TRBJ2-2,17,.,TGTGCCACCAGCAGAGAGGGGGCTCGGATGAACACCGGGGAGCTGTTTTTT,CATSREGARMNTGELFF
TRBV19,TRBD2,TRBJ2-2,16,.,TGTGCCAGTACCCGCGGGGGACTAGACGGCACCGGGGAGCTGTTTTTT,CASTRGGLDGTGELFF
TRBV25-1,TRBD2,TRBJ2-3,17,.,TGTGCCAGCAGTGAGCGGGGGGACCCAGATCTCACAGATACGCAGTATTTT,CASSERGDPDLTDTQYF
TRBV28,TRBD1,TRBJ1-5,10,once,TGTGCCAGCAGCGACAGGGTCCAGCATTTT,CASSDRVQHF
TRBV23-1,.,TRBJ2-3,14,.,TGCGCCAGCAGTCCCCAGGGCTGCACAGATACGCAGTATTTT,CASSPQGCTDTQYF